Described below is a single TCR beta chain sequence and its context. V was pared by 3 bases and J by 10 bases, with 10 bases between. CDR1 is KGHSH, CDR2 LQKENI, per germline. The CDR3 has 13 residues. This sample was included in a study of blood T cell repertoires in COVID-19. Recovered status applied to Cohort 3 donors who had two consecutive negative PCRs. It also applied to those with clearance or with symptom resolution. Clones were read by immunoSEQ multiplex PCR, and TCRdb kept only the in-frame ones, dropping some. The repertoire holds 390,000 or so clones, roughly 80% seen once, with 5% to 6% in the top ten.

V and J are TRBV18 and TRBJ1-6; D is unresolved. The specimen was PBMCs or T cells enriched from blood (not recorded which). The receptor comes from a woman aged 45-65 years who had recovered from COVID-19. The CDR3 nucleotides are TGTGCCAGCTCACCCAAAGGGAGGTCACCCCTCCACTTT. Its translation: CASSPKGRSPLHF.